This entry lists 23 T cell receptor beta chains sequenced from one sample in a study of blood T cell repertoires in COVID-19. Sequenced by immunoSEQ multiplex PCR; TCRdb stores in-frame clones only, minus some. Found here are around 300,000 clones, roughly 89% of them singletons; the top ten hold 1.7%. The sequencing input was PBMCs or T cells enriched from blood (not recorded which). The receptors derive from a young woman with acute COVID-19.

V and J are TRBV27 and TRBJ2-7; 12 nucleotides line up with TRBD1. CDR1 is MNHEY and CDR2 is SMNVEV in the germline V gene (reference sequence). The CDR3 has 16 residues. Germline trimming cut 1 base from V and 4 bases from J; bases unmatched to any gene: 5. CDR3 in amino acids: CASSLLGTGGRYEQYF. The CDR3 DNA is TGTGCCAGCAGTTTATTAGGGACAGGGGGCAGGTACGAGCAGTACTTC.

V gene TRBV29-1 combines with J gene TRBJ2-7; 7 positions match TRBD1. Germline CDR1 reads SQVTM; CDR2 reads ANQGSEA. CDR3 length: 14 residues. The ends lost 8 bases at V and 2 bases at J; junction bases unmatched: 12. CDR3 region: CSIGAGTDAYEQYF. In DNA form, the CDR3 reads TGCAGCATAGGAGCCGGGACAGACGCCTACGAGCAGTACTTC.

The rearrangement uses TRBV3-1 (or the pseudogene TRBV3-2) and TRBJ1-1, with D hard to call. This CDR3 is 14 amino acids long. Germline V gives CDR1 LGHDT, CDR2 YNNKEL (reference sequence). V gave up 4 bases and J gave up 3 bases, with 12 bases separating them. This CDR3 is CASSPFRKDTEAFF. CDR3 nucleotide sequence: TGTGCCAGCAGCCCCTTCAGGAAGGACACTGAAGCTTTCTTT.

The V call is TRBV9, the J call TRBJ2-1; tentative D call: TRBD2 (6 bases). CDR1 and CDR2 (germline): SGDLS, YYNGEE. Trimming took off 4 bases at V and 2 bases at J, with 22 bases between the two ends. The CDR3 runs to 18 residues. The CDR3 DNA sequence: TGTGCCAGCAGCAGAAAGAATAGGGCGGGAAACCCCTACAATGAGCAGTTCTTC. As protein: CASSRKNRAGNPYNEQFF.

The chain is built from TRBV9 and TRBJ2-7; D might be TRBD2 (6 bases). With 3 bases removed from V and 5 bases from J, the gap between germline ends came to 21 bases. Germline CDR1 reads SGDLS; CDR2 reads YYNGEE. The CDR3 loop spans 16 amino acids. CDR3 in amino acids: CASSAVALGGFDEQYF. For the CDR3, the DNA is TGTGCCAGCAGCGCTGTAGCACTAGGAGGGTTTGACGAGCAGTACTTC.

The gene calls are TRBV5-6 and TRBJ1-2; D is possibly TRBD1 (5 bases). Germline assignment: CDR1 SGHDT and CDR2 YYEEEE. This CDR3 is 16 amino acids long. Trimming took 3 bases from V and 4 from J, leaving 19 bases between them. The CDR3 DNA is TGTGCCAGCAGCTACCCTGCCAGGGCGGACCTCTATGGCTACACCTTC. This encodes CASSYPARADLYGYTF.

This clone turned up a few times. This chain joins TRBV6-6 and TRBJ1-5; 7 nucleotides agree with TRBD1. The V segment lost 6 bases and the J segment 4 bases; nucleotides outside the gene matches: 12. From germline, CDR1 is MNHNY and CDR2 SVGAGI (reference sequence). CDR3 length equals 16 residues. CDR3 sequence reads: CASSRQGGRVNQPQHF. Written as DNA, the CDR3 is TGTGCCAGCAGCCGACAGGGCGGTAGAGTTAATCAGCCCCAGCATTTT.

The V gene is TRBV18, the J gene TRBJ2-7; no reliable D call. Trimming left V 6 bases short and J 4 bases short, with 25 bases between. CDR3 length equals 17 residues. Germline values: CDR1 KGHSH, CDR2 LQKENI. The CDR3 DNA is TGTGCCAGCTCCCCCCTGCCCACTCCACTCCCCTTGTACGAGCAGTACTTC. Translated: CASSPLPTPLPLYEQYF.

CDR3 amino acids: CASSPGQGALSYEQYF. CDR3 DNA sequence: TGTGCCAGCTCACCAGGACAGGGGGCGCTGAGCTACGAGCAGTACTTC. This sequence joins TRBV18 and TRBJ2-7; 11 bases line up with TRBD1. The CDR3 has 16 residues. From germline, CDR1 is KGHSH and CDR2 LQKENI. The V gene end was trimmed by 2 bases and the J gene end by 3 bases; junction bases not matched to a gene: 6. Combining the CDR3 with reference TRBV18 and TRBJ2-7 gives the whole variable domain NAGVMQNPRHLVRRRGQEARLRCSPMKGHSHVYWYRQLPEEGLKFMVYLQKENIIDESGMPKERFSAEFPKEGPSILRIQQVVRGDSAAYFCASSPGQGALSYEQYFGPGTRLTVT.

The gene calls are TRBV27 and TRBJ1-4; 9 positions match TRBD1. Germline CDR1 reads MNHEY; CDR2 reads SMNVEV (reference sequence). This CDR3 region has 15 residues. V dropped 5 bases and J dropped 7; count of bases not matched to a gene: 8. The CDR3 DNA follows: TGTGCCAGCAGTGGACCGGGACAGGGAGCTGAAAAACTGTTTTTT. Protein product: CASSGPGQGAEKLFF. Looking up the rest from reference TRBV27 and TRBJ1-4 gives the full variable domain: EAQVTQNPRYLITVTGKKLTVTCSQNMNHEYMSWYRQDPGLGLRQIYYSMNVEVTDKGDVPEGYKVSRKEKRNFPLILESPSPNQTSLYFCASSGPGQGAEKLFFGSGTQLSVL.

The V call is TRBV3-1 (or the pseudogene TRBV3-2), the J call TRBJ2-1; D is perhaps TRBD1 (5 bases). CDR3 size: 15 residues. The germline V gene has CDR1 LGHDT and CDR2 YNNKEL (reference sequence). Trimming took 0 bases from V and 3 from J, leaving 9 bases between them. The CDR3, as DNA: TGTGCCAGCAGCCAAGATCGTAGGGGCTACAATGAGCAGTTCTTC. This gives the protein CASSQDRRGYNEQFF.

The chain is built from TRBV5-1 and TRBJ1-2, with TRBD1 matching 7 bases. The V and J ends lost 4 bases and 9 bases, in that order; junction bases with no gene match: 18. The CDR3 spans 16 residues. Germline CDR1 SGHRS, CDR2 YFSETQ. The CDR3 protein is CASSLRQGLDRQSYTF. The CDR3 region has the DNA TGCGCCAGCAGCCTACGACAGGGTCTGGATCGTCAGAGCTACACCTTC.

The rearrangement joins TRBV25-1 to TRBJ1-2; 7 bases are a match to TRBD1. This CDR3 spans 15 amino acids. The J segment lost 6 bases and the V segment lost 3 bases, leaving 10 bases of the junction unmatched. Germline assignment: CDR1 MGHDK and CDR2 SYGVNS. CDR3 protein: CASSDRTGPRDGYTF. The CDR3 coding sequence is TGTGCCAGCAGTGACAGGACAGGTCCTCGGGATGGCTACACCTTC.

A remark on this clone: This specimen includes other DNA sequences encoding the same CDR3. The genes are TRBV28 and TRBJ2-1, with TRBD2 matching 12 bases. This CDR3 comprises 14 residues. Germline V gives CDR1 MDHEN, CDR2 SYDVKM. The J segment lost 5 bases and the V segment lost 11 bases, leaving 7 bases of the junction unmatched. CDR3 region: CAGQLAGGNNEQFF. CDR3 sequence (DNA): TGTGCCGGACAGCTAGCGGGAGGGAACAATGAGCAGTTCTTC.

The gene calls are TRBV5-1 and TRBJ2-5; tentative D call: TRBD2 (5 bases). The CDR3 contains 15 residues. The V end lost 3 bases, the J end lost 2 bases, and 14 bases lay between the germline ends. Germline loops: CDR1 SGHRS, CDR2 YFSETQ. In nucleotides, the CDR3 is TGCGCCAGCAGCTCCCGGAGGATACAGCAAGAGACCCAGTACTTC. As protein: CASSSRRIQQETQYF.

The chain is built from TRBV3-1 (or the pseudogene TRBV3-2) and TRBJ1-3, with D unresolved. Germline V CDR1 and CDR2: LGHDT, YNNKEL (reference sequence). V was cut by 1 base and J by 8 bases, with 12 bases left in between. CDR3 length equals 14 residues. This CDR3 reads CASSQVGLGDTIYF. For the CDR3, the DNA is TGTGCCAGCAGCCAAGTGGGTCTCGGGGACACCATATATTTT.

A word on this clone: The identical CDR3 is also encoded by other nucleotide sequences in the sample. The V and J genes are TRBV5-8 and TRBJ1-5, with a tentative D call TRBD1 (5 bases). Germline loops: CDR1 SGHTS, CDR2 YDEGEE. Trimming removed 0 bases from V and 2 bases from J, with 9 bases in between. The CDR3 runs to 15 residues. The DNA of the CDR3 is TGTGCCAGCAGCTTGGGAGACAGCCGCAATCAGCCCCAGCATTTT. Its protein product is CASSLGDSRNQPQHF.

The chain is built from TRBV29-1 and TRBJ2-3; D call uncertain. V shed 4 bases and J shed 5 bases, with 22 bases lying between them. The CDR3 spans 16 residues. Germline V gives CDR1 SQVTM, CDR2 ANQGSEA. The CDR3 DNA reads TGCAGCGTTGTGGAGCTTGCGGAAGTTCGAGGAGATACGCAGTATTTT. Its translation: CSVVELAEVRGDTQYF.

The chain carries TRBV7-9 and TRBJ1-3; perhaps TRBD1 as D (5 bases). Germline CDR1 SEHNR, CDR2 FQNEAQ (reference sequence). The V end lost 4 bases, the J end lost 0 bases, and 13 bases lay between the germline ends. This CDR3 is 16 amino acids long. Written as DNA, the CDR3 is TGTGCCAGCAGCTCGCCCAGGGCCTACTCTGGAAACACCATATATTTT. It translates to CASSSPRAYSGNTIYF.

The chain recombines TRBV5-5 with TRBJ1-5; perhaps TRBD1 as D (5 bases). The V end was cut by 0 bases, the J end by 0 bases, with 19 bases between. Germline V gives CDR1 SGHKS, CDR2 YYEKEE (reference sequence). The CDR3 loop spans 19 amino acids. This CDR3 is CASSLAGKLGKDSNQPQHF. CDR3 nucleotide sequence: TGTGCCAGCAGCTTGGCAGGGAAACTCGGAAAAGATAGCAATCAGCCCCAGCATTTT.

This rearrangement joins TRBV10-2 to TRBJ2-3; 10 bases align to TRBD2. V lost 3 bases to trimming and J lost 2 bases; unmatched junction nucleotides: 5. Germline CDR1 is WSHSY and CDR2 is SAAADI. This CDR3 region has 16 residues. DNA for the CDR3: TGCGCCAGCAGTGATTGGCTAGCGGGAGCCACAGATACGCAGTATTTT. This translates into CASSDWLAGATDTQYF.

The chain joins TRBV6-1 to TRBJ1-5, with a possible D match to TRBD1 (5 bases). The length of the CDR3 is 15 residues. Germline loops: CDR1 MNHNS, CDR2 SASEGT. Trimming removed 3 bases from V and 0 bases from J, with 9 bases in between. The CDR3 is CASSEADNSNQPQHF. CDR3 bases: TGTGCCAGCAGTGAGGCGGACAATAGCAATCAGCCCCAGCATTTT.

The chain recombines TRBV2 with TRBJ1-4; D call uncertain. There are 15 residues in the CDR3. Trimming took off 6 bases at V and 2 bases at J, with 13 bases between the two ends. Germline CDR1 is SNHLY and CDR2 is FYNNEI. The CDR3 sequence: CASRSEVGTNEKLFF. The DNA of the CDR3 is TGTGCCAGCAGGAGTGAGGTTGGGACTAATGAAAAACTGTTTTTT. Using reference TRBV2 and TRBJ1-4 for the parts outside the CDR3, the full variable domain is EPEVTQTPSHQVTQMGQEVILRCVPISNHLYFYWYRQILGQKVEFLVSFYNNEISEKSEIFDDQFSVERPDGSNFTLKIRSTKLEDSAMYFCASRSEVGTNEKLFFGSGTQLSVL.